These T cell receptor beta chains were read from a single sample in a study of PD-1 blockade in classical Hodgkin lymphoma. Profiling relied on immunoSEQ multiplex PCR, and the TCRdb table lists in-frame clones only, not all of them. The data show about 43,000 clones, around three quarters seen once. The sample was peripheral blood mononuclear cells (PBMCs), taken before the second cycle of nivolumab. All receptors derive from a human donor with classical Hodgkin lymphoma. Each CDR3 is given with its conserved first and last residue. Each record gives: J gene, clone size, V gene, D gene, CDR3 protein, CDR3 DNA. A D gene is named only where the DNA matches it firmly. Clone size, where shown, is once, few, many, or a class for clones that have expanded.

j_gene: TRBJ2-1; abundance: few; v_gene: TRBV19; d_gene: .; CDR3aa: CASSVGYNEQFF; CDR3nt: TGTGCCAGTAGTGTGGGATACAATGAGCAGTTCTTC
j_gene: TRBJ1-1; abundance: .; v_gene: TRBV30; d_gene: .; CDR3aa: CAWSVGVQNTEAFF; CDR3nt: TGTGCCTGGAGTGTGGGGGTACAGAACACTGAAGCTTTCTTT
j_gene: TRBJ2-7; abundance: .; v_gene: TRBV5-4; d_gene: TRBD1; CDR3aa: CASSLTGGFEQYF; CDR3nt: TGTGCCAGCAGCCTAACAGGGGGCTTCGAGCAGTACTTC
j_gene: TRBJ1-1; abundance: .; v_gene: TRBV5-1; d_gene: .; CDR3aa: CASSSDSMNTEAFF; CDR3nt: TGCGCCAGCAGCTCGGACAGCATGAACACTGAAGCTTTCTTT
j_gene: TRBJ1-2; abundance: .; v_gene: TRBV30; d_gene: .; CDR3aa: CAWSQDVGLPGGYGYTF; CDR3nt: TGTGCCTGGAGTCAAGACGTAGGGCTCCCGGGTGGGTATGGCTACACCTTC
j_gene: TRBJ1-2; abundance: many; v_gene: TRBV30; d_gene: TRBD1; CDR3aa: CAWEGGRTYGYTF; CDR3nt: TGTGCCTGGGAAGGGGGCCGTACCTATGGCTACACCTTC
j_gene: TRBJ1-2; abundance: once; v_gene: TRBV25-1; d_gene: .; CDR3aa: CASSEAYGYTF; CDR3nt: TGTGCCAGCAGTGAGGCCTATGGCTACACCTTC
j_gene: TRBJ1-2; abundance: .; v_gene: TRBV6-5; d_gene: .; CDR3aa: CASGTSLPSVYGYTF; CDR3nt: TGTGCCAGCGGGACCTCTTTGCCCAGCGTCTATGGCTACACCTTC
j_gene: TRBJ1-2; abundance: once; v_gene: TRBV7-8; d_gene: .; CDR3aa: CASSLMPRDPNYGYTF; CDR3nt: TGTGCCAGCAGCTTAATGCCGCGAGACCCGAACTATGGCTACACCTTC
j_gene: TRBJ2-5; abundance: .; v_gene: TRBV30; d_gene: TRBD2; CDR3aa: CAWSSGTRGETQYF; CDR3nt: TGTGCCTGGAGTTCGGGGACTAGGGGGGAGACCCAGTACTTC
j_gene: TRBJ1-5; abundance: .; v_gene: TRBV5-5; d_gene: .; CDR3aa: CASSPDYSNQPQHF; CDR3nt: TGTGCCAGCAGTCCGGATTATAGCAATCAGCCCCAGCATTTT
j_gene: TRBJ2-2; abundance: once; v_gene: TRBV7-6; d_gene: TRBD2; CDR3aa: CASSLSGTTGELFF; CDR3nt: TGTGCCAGCAGCTTAAGCGGGACTACCGGGGAGCTGTTTTTT
j_gene: TRBJ2-7; abundance: .; v_gene: TRBV6-1; d_gene: .; CDR3aa: CASSVNMVLRYEQYF; CDR3nt: TGTGCCAGCAGTGTCAACATGGTGCTACGCTACGAGCAGTACTTC
j_gene: TRBJ2-3; abundance: .; v_gene: TRBV10-3; d_gene: .; CDR3aa: CAISGVTEDTQYF; CDR3nt: TGTGCCATCTCCGGGGTAACGGAAGATACGCAGTATTTT
j_gene: TRBJ1-5; abundance: .; v_gene: TRBV6-6; d_gene: .; CDR3aa: CASIPPSGFNQPQHF; CDR3nt: TGTGCCAGCATCCCTCCCAGCGGATTCAATCAGCCCCAGCATTTT
j_gene: TRBJ2-7; abundance: .; v_gene: TRBV2; d_gene: .; CDR3aa: CASTGADSYEQYF; CDR3nt: TGTGCCAGCACAGGGGCCGACTCCTACGAGCAGTACTTC
j_gene: TRBJ1-2; abundance: few; v_gene: TRBV30; d_gene: .; CDR3aa: CAWSDWGDGYTF; CDR3nt: TGTGCCTGGAGTGATTGGGGTGACGGCTACACCTTC
j_gene: TRBJ1-2; abundance: .; v_gene: TRBV5-4; d_gene: .; CDR3aa: CASSLFGALGYTF; CDR3nt: TGTGCCAGCAGCTTGTTTGGCGCTCTTGGCTACACCTTC
j_gene: TRBJ2-7; abundance: .; v_gene: TRBV30; d_gene: .; CDR3aa: CAWSAGLGEVEQYF; CDR3nt: TGTGCCTGGAGCGCCGGCCTCGGCGAGGTCGAGCAGTACTTC
j_gene: TRBJ2-7; abundance: .; v_gene: TRBV11-2; d_gene: .; CDR3aa: CASSLYRDYEQYF; CDR3nt: TGTGCCAGCAGCTTGTACAGGGACTACGAGCAGTACTTC
j_gene: TRBJ1-2; abundance: medium-sized; v_gene: TRBV27; d_gene: .; CDR3aa: CASSIEIDDYGYTF; CDR3nt: TGTGCCAGCAGCATCGAAATTGACGACTATGGCTACACCTTC
j_gene: TRBJ1-2; abundance: .; v_gene: TRBV9; d_gene: .; CDR3aa: CASSGGGVSSSYGYTF; CDR3nt: TGTGCCAGCAGCGGAGGTGGTGTGAGTTCGAGCTATGGCTACACCTTC
j_gene: TRBJ1-5; abundance: .; v_gene: TRBV6-5; d_gene: .; CDR3aa: CASSYSGDQPQHF; CDR3nt: TGTGCCAGCAGTTACTCAGGAGATCAGCCCCAGCATTTT
j_gene: TRBJ1-3; abundance: .; v_gene: TRBV9; d_gene: .; CDR3aa: CASSVGWTSGNTIYF; CDR3nt: TGTGCCAGCAGCGTAGGGTGGACGTCTGGAAACACCATATATTTT
j_gene: TRBJ1-1; abundance: once; v_gene: TRBV5-5; d_gene: TRBD1; CDR3aa: CASSWEGQGNTEAFF; CDR3nt: TGTGCCAGCAGCTGGGAGGGACAGGGGAACACTGAAGCTTTCTTT
j_gene: TRBJ1-2; abundance: .; v_gene: TRBV28; d_gene: TRBD1; CDR3aa: CASRATGAGDYGYTF; CDR3nt: TGTGCCAGCAGAGCGACAGGGGCAGGGGACTATGGCTACACCTTC
j_gene: TRBJ2-2; abundance: .; v_gene: TRBV7-9; d_gene: .; CDR3aa: CASSSDLPPNTGELFF; CDR3nt: TGTGCCAGCAGCTCCGACTTGCCCCCCAACACCGGGGAGCTGTTTTTT
j_gene: TRBJ2-3; abundance: .; v_gene: TRBV9; d_gene: .; CDR3aa: CASSVSTSLAGDTQYF; CDR3nt: TGTGCCAGCAGCGTTAGCACTAGCCTGGCGGGAGATACGCAGTATTTT
j_gene: TRBJ2-7; abundance: .; v_gene: TRBV7-3; d_gene: .; CDR3aa: CASSLVLEGYEQYF; CDR3nt: TGTGCCAGCAGCTTAGTTCTGGAGGGGTACGAGCAGTACTTC
j_gene: TRBJ2-7; abundance: .; v_gene: TRBV9; d_gene: .; CDR3aa: CASSVDGGPYEQYF; CDR3nt: TGTGCCAGCAGCGTAGACGGCGGCCCCTACGAGCAGTACTTC
j_gene: TRBJ1-2; abundance: few; v_gene: TRBV30; d_gene: TRBD1; CDR3aa: CAWSVTGEGYTF; CDR3nt: TGTGCCTGGAGTGTGACAGGGGAAGGCTACACCTTC
j_gene: TRBJ1-1; abundance: once; v_gene: TRBV5-1; d_gene: .; CDR3aa: CASSLESGNTEAFF; CDR3nt: TGCGCCAGCAGCTTGGAATCCGGGAACACTGAAGCTTTCTTT
j_gene: TRBJ1-4; abundance: .; v_gene: TRBV30; d_gene: .; CDR3aa: CAWSGKQGVEEKLFF; CDR3nt: TGTGCCTGGAGTGGAAAACAGGGAGTTGAGGAAAAACTGTTTTTT
j_gene: TRBJ1-1; abundance: .; v_gene: TRBV19; d_gene: .; CDR3aa: CASSNWNTEAFF; CDR3nt: TGTGCCAGTAGTAACTGGAACACTGAAGCTTTCTTT